The clone carrying this T cell receptor (beta chain) was seen at least ten times. Its antigen is not known. In TCRdb, the multiplex PCR reads were re-called with MiXCR into one record per CDR3 protein. The sample yields some 130,000 distinct CDR3 sequences, about 20% seen once. The entry originates in a study of breast tumors, draining lymph nodes, adjacent tissues. The lymph nodes were axillary draining lymph nodes from breast cancer patients. Whole-study results and caveats: The lymph node origin of tumor T cells was framed as consistent with a hypothesis, not demonstrated. Tumors had less TCR diversity than lymph nodes, more than nontumor tissue.

Germline V gives CDR1 SGHTA, CDR2 FQGNSA. V lost 0 bases to trimming and J lost 7 bases; unmatched junction nucleotides: 2. This CDR3 has 13 amino acids. The chain joins TRBV7-2 to TRBJ1-2, with TRBD1 identical over 7 bases. The sample was axillary lymph node tissue. The sequence was collected from a female donor with breast cancer. Some clones in this sample may be carry-over from other donors' samples. The CDR3 loop reads CASSLARGFGYTF. In DNA form, the CDR3 reads TGTGCCAGCAGCTTAGCCAGGGGGTTTGGCTACACCTTC. Full variable domain (remainder filled in from reference TRBV7-2 and TRBJ1-2): GAGVSQSPSNKVTEKGKDVELRCDPISGHTALYWYRQSLGQGLEFLIYFQGNSAPDKSGLPSDRFSAERTGGSVSTLTIQRTQQEDSAVYLCASSLARGFGYTFGSGTRLTVV.